This T cell receptor beta chain was captured in a study of response to subunit inactivated influenza vaccine. TCRdb itself ran the RT-PCR reads through MiXCR, one entry per CDR3 protein. The table includes about 150,000 distinct CDR3 sequences, about 10% detected once. Sequenced here: CD8+ T cells sorted from PBMCs, sampled less than 30 months after vaccination. This TCR was sampled from a man between 50 and 69 years old who received an inactivated influenza vaccine.

The CDR3 region has the DNA TGTGCCAGCAGCCGTAGGACAGGGGGCACAGATACGCAGTATTTT. This gives the protein CASSRRTGGTDTQYF. The chain combines TRBV7-9 with TRBJ2-3; 9 bases line up with TRBD1. This CDR3 has 15 residues. With 5 bases clipped from V and 1 base from J, the junction kept 4 bases outside the gene matches. From germline, CDR1 is SEHNR and CDR2 FQNEAQ (reference sequence).